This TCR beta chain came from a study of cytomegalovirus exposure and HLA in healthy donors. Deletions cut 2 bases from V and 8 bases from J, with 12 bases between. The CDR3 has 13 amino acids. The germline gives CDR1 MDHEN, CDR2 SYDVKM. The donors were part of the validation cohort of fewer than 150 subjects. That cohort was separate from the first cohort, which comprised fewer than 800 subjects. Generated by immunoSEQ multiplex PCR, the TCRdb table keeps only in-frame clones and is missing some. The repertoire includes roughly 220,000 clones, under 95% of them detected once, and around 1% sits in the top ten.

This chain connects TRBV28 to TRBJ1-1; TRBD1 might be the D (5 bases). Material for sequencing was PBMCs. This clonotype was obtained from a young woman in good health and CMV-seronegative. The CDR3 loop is CASSLGTTPEAFF. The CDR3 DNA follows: TGTGCCAGCAGTTTAGGGACTACTCCAGAAGCTTTCTTT.